This TCR beta chain was observed in a study of blood T cells in healthy people across ages. There are a few counts of this clonotype. Primed by a sample-barcoded 5' primer and a J-beta primer mix, a second PCR proceeded for about 6 to 12 cycles. CDR3-containing paired-end reads numbering at least 2.5 million came from each sample. TCRdb analysed the 5' RACE reads with MiXCR anew, one entry per CDR3 protein. The sample has about 650,000 distinct CDR3 sequences, about 30% seen once; the top ten hold approximately 15%. The CDR3 sequence is 15 residues long. Germline CDR1 reads SGHAT; CDR2 reads FQNNGV. Trimming took 3 bases from V and 2 from J, leaving 14 bases between them. Per individual sample, total RNA of at least 5.5 micrograms was extracted.

The receptor comes from a woman over 75 in good health. Material for sequencing was blood. The chain has TRBV11-2 and TRBJ2-7; the D gene is possibly TRBD2 (6 bases). CDR3 bases: TGTGCCAGCAGCTTCGGGGACTCAATAACCTACGAGCAGTACTTC. It codes for CASSFGDSITYEQYF.